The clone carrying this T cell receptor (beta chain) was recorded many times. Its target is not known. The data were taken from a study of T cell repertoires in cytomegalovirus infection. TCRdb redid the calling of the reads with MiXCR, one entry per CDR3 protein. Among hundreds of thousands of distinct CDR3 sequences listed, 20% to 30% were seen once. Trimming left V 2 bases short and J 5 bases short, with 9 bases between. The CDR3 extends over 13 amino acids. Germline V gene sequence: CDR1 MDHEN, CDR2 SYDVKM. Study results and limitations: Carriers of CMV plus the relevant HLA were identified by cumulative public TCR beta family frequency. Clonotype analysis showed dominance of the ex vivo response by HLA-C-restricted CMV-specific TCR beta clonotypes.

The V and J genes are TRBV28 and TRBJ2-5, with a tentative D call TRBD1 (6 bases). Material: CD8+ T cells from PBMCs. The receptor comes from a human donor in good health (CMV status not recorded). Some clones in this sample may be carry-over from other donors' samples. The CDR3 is CASSLEQGETQYF. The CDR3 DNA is TGTGCCAGCAGTTTAGAGCAGGGGGAGACCCAGTACTTC.